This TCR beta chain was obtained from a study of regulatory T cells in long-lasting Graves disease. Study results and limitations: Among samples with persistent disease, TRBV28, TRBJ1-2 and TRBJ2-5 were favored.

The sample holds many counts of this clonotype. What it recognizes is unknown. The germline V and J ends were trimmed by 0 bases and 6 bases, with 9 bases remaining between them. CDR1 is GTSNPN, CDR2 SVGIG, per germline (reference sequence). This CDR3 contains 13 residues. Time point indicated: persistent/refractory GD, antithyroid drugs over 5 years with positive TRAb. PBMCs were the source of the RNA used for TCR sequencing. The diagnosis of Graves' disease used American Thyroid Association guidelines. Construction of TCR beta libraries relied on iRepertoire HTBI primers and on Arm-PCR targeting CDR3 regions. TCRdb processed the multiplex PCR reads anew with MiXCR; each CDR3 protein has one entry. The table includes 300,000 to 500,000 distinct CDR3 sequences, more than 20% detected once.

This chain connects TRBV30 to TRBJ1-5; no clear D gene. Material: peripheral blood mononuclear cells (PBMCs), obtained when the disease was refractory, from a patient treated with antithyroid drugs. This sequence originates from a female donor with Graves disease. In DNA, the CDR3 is TGTGCCTGGAGTGTCGCGTTAGGTCAGCCCCAGCATTTT. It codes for CAWSVALGQPQHF. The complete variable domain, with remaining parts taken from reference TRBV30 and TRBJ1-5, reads SQTIHQWPATLVQPVGSPLSLECTVEGTSNPNLYWYRQAAGRGLQLLFYSVGIGQISSEVPQNLSASRPQDRQFILSSKKLLLSDSGFYLCAWSVALGQPQHFGDGTRLSIL.